The 19 T cell receptor beta chains presented below share a single source sample, sequenced in a study of post-analysis software for immune sequencing data (dated by TCRdb to 2013 to 2016). General study outcomes and caveats: Patients showed significantly higher frequencies than controls for about 5 TRBV segments, among them TRBV5-6, TRBV5-1 and TRBV20-1.

Library preparation employed PCR. Sequencing took place on an Illumina HiSeq 2500. To reduce PCR and sequencing biases, unique molecular identifiers were incorporated into the TCR beta cDNA libraries. TCRdb's own reprocessing of the public reads used fastp at Q25 and MiXCR and kept productive beta chains. Identical CDR3 proteins give one entry, which carries the most common genes and DNA. A total of hundreds of thousands of distinct CDR3 sequences appear in this sample, approximately 59% of them only once. Around 10% of the sample is in the top ten clones. Their antigens are not known. The sequenced sample consisted of blood. The receptors were gathered from a girl aged 2-10 years with multiple sclerosis.

This chain joins TRBV27 and TRBJ2-3, with 7 bases that match TRBD1. The germline V gene has CDR1 MNHEY and CDR2 SMNVEV (reference sequence). V dropped 10 bases and J dropped 6; count of bases not matched to a gene: 7. The CDR3 consists of 12 residues. The CDR3 region has the DNA TGTGCCAACAGAACAGGGGCGGATACGCAGTATTTT. Its protein is CANRTGADTQYF.

This clonotype was seen a few times. The chain recombines TRBV12-3 or TRBV12-4 with TRBJ2-1; D possibly corresponds to TRBD1 (5 bases). V gave up 6 bases and J gave up 9 bases, with 9 bases separating them. The CDR3 is made up of 11 amino acids. In DNA form, the CDR3 reads TGTGCCAGCAGGCTTGGGGCTGAGCAGTTCTTC. It specifies CASRLGAEQFF.

The chain links TRBV21-1 to TRBJ1-1; the table's D call TRBD1 went unverified against the DNA. TRBV21-1 has pseudogene status. The CDR3 runs 14 residues. DNA of the CDR3: TGTGCCAGCAGCAAGCAAGGACAGAACACTGAAGCTTTCTTT. Its translation: CASSKQGQNTEAFF.

The CDR3 DNA sequence: TGTGCCAGCAGCTTGCTCCCGAACACTGAAGCTTTCTTT. It is translated as CASSLLPNTEAFF. The chain recombines TRBV7-9 with TRBJ1-1; D unclear. Deletions cut 3 bases from V and 1 base from J, with 6 bases between. Germline loops: CDR1 SEHNR, CDR2 FQNEAQ (reference sequence). The CDR3 length is 13 residues.

V gene TRBV7-9 combines with J gene TRBJ1-4; D gene unclear. V lost 2 bases, J lost 2 bases, and 9 bases lay in between. Germline lookup yields CDR1 SEHNR and CDR2 FQNEAQ (reference sequence). There are 15 residues in the CDR3. Written as DNA, the CDR3 is TGTGCCAGCAGCTTAAGCGAGTTCACTAATGAAAAACTGTTTTTT. Its translation is CASSLSEFTNEKLFF.

The CDR3 here is CATSEWDNEQFF. The CDR3 region has the DNA TGTGCCACCAGTGAGTGGGACAATGAGCAGTTCTTC. This chain links TRBV24-1 with TRBJ2-1; no firm D call. Germline CDR1 reads KGHDR; CDR2 reads SFDVKD. With 4 bases removed from V and 5 bases from J, the gap between germline ends came to 5 bases. The length of the CDR3 is 12 residues.

The rearrangement uses TRBV7-8 and TRBJ2-7; D is tentatively TRBD1 or TRBD2 (7 bases each). Looked up from germline, CDR1 is SGHVS and CDR2 is FQNEAQ. The V gene lost 5 bases and the J gene lost 4 bases, with 15 bases spanning the gap. This CDR3 spans 14 amino acids. The CDR3 spells CASSKGRGPYEQYF. The CDR3 DNA sequence: TGTGCCAGCAGCAAAGGGAGGGGGCCGTACGAGCAGTACTTC.

This clonotype was recorded a few times. CDR3 protein: CASSLAGYQETQYF. The CDR3 DNA reads as TGTGCCAGCAGCTTAGCCGGGTACCAAGAGACCCAGTACTTC. V and J are TRBV7-6 and TRBJ2-5, with no clear D. The CDR3 has 14 amino acids. Trimming shortened V by 0 bases and J by 0 bases, and 5 bases separated the two germline ends. In germline, CDR1 is SGHVS, CDR2 FNYEAQ.

The rearrangement links TRBV20-1 to TRBJ2-1, with 9 positions matching TRBD2. Trimming at V came to 3 bases and at J to 4 bases, leaving 10 bases not matched to a gene. Germline CDR1 DFQATT, CDR2 SNEGSKA (reference sequence). The CDR3 sequence is 16 residues long. The CDR3 loop is CSARPKGTSHYNEQFF. CDR3 nucleotides: TGCAGTGCTAGGCCTAAAGGGACTAGCCATTACAATGAGCAGTTCTTC.

The V and J genes are TRBV29-1 and TRBJ1-1; D is undetermined. This CDR3 region has 13 residues. Deletions cut 4 bases from V and 4 bases from J, with 13 bases between. The germline CDR1 and CDR2 sequences are SQVTM and ANQGSEA. CDR3 loop: CSVVGRLVTEAFF. CDR3 sequence (DNA): TGCAGCGTTGTGGGGAGATTAGTCACTGAAGCTTTCTTT.

A few counts support this clonotype. The chain employs TRBV5-1 and TRBJ2-1; D perhaps matches TRBD2 (6 bases). The V and J ends lost 4 bases and 10 bases respectively, with 15 bases between them. The CDR3 spans 13 residues. Germline loops: CDR1 SGHRS, CDR2 YFSETQ. The CDR3, as DNA: TGCGCCAGCAGCCCCCGGGTAGCGGAAGAGCAGTTCTTC. It encodes CASSPRVAEEQFF.

The gene calls are TRBV29-1 and TRBJ2-7, with D tentatively TRBD1 or TRBD2 (5 bases each). Trimming pared 3 bases from V and 2 bases from J, leaving 8 bases between. Germline-derived CDR1 and CDR2 are SQVTM and ANQGSEA. The CDR3 length is 12 residues. Here the CDR3 DNA reads TGCAGCGTTGAGGGACCTGCCTACGAGCAGTACTTC. This sequence encodes CSVEGPAYEQYF.

On this clonotype itself: The junction departs from the called germline gene at one end, perhaps through a read error. The chain combines TRBV9 with TRBJ1-1, with D unresolved. The CDR3 is 14 amino acids. The germline CDR1 and CDR2 sequences are SGDLS and YYNGEE. CDR3 loop: CAGSVESVNTEAFF. In DNA form, the CDR3 reads TGTGCCGGCAGCGTAGAGTCAGTGAACACTGAAGCTTTCTTT.

This clonotype was recorded a few times. The CDR3 here is CSVVLTGDATDTQYF. Written as DNA, the CDR3 is TGCAGCGTCGTACTCACGGGGGATGCTACAGATACGCAGTATTTT. The chain employs TRBV29-1 and TRBJ2-3; possibly TRBD2 for D (6 bases). CDR1 is SQVTM, CDR2 ANQGSEA, per germline. The length of the CDR3 is 15 residues. Deletions cut 6 bases from V and 3 bases from J, with 19 bases between.

V and J are TRBV2 and TRBJ2-1; tentatively, D is TRBD1 (7 bases). CDR1 is SNHLY, CDR2 FYNNEI, per germline. The CDR3 sequence is 15 residues long. Trimming removed 6 bases at V and 7 bases at J, with 19 bases between. The CDR3 loop is CASRRGLLARNEQFF. The DNA of the CDR3 is TGTGCCAGCAGGAGGGGGCTGCTAGCGAGGAATGAGCAGTTCTTC.

A single count supports this clonotype. The junction differs from germline at one of its ends, possibly a read error. The V call is TRBV6-1, the J call TRBJ2-1; no clear D gene. The CDR3 loop spans 11 amino acids. Per germline, CDR1 MNHNS and CDR2 SASEGT. The CDR3 sequence is CASREVRREFF. The CDR3 DNA sequence: TGTGCCAGCAGAGAAGTTAGAAGGGAGTTCTTC.

This clonotype occurred a few times. One junction end does not reproduce the germline sequence, and a read error may be involved. V gene TRBV7-6 combines with J gene TRBJ2-5; 8 bases are a match to TRBD1. Germline CDR1 and CDR2: SGHVS and FNYEAQ. This CDR3 contains 16 residues. CDR3 amino acids: CASSLEVDRAQETQYF. CDR3 sequence (DNA): TGTGCCAGCAGCTTAGAGGTGGACAGGGCCCAAGAGACTCAGTACTTC. Full variable domain (rest looked up from reference TRBV7-6 and TRBJ2-5): GAGVSQSPRYKVTKRGQDVALRCDPISGHVSLYWYRQALGQGPEFLTYFNYEAQQDKSGLPNDRFSAERPEGSISTLTIQRTEQRDSAMYRCASSLEVDRAQETQYFGPGTRLLVL.

This clonotype was seen only a few times. The chain recombines TRBV2 with TRBJ2-5; D possibly corresponds to TRBD2 (6 bases). The closer fit of TRBJ2-7 to the DNA end suggests the J call may be wrong. Per the germline V gene, CDR1 is SNHLY and CDR2 is FYNNEI. The CDR3 runs 14 residues. DNA for the CDR3: TGTGCCAGCACGGAGGGACTGATCCCCTACGAGCAGTACTTC. This sequence encodes CASTEGLIPYEQYF.

The rearrangement uses TRBV9 and TRBJ2-7, with a tentative D call TRBD1 (6 bases). The DNA matches TRBJ2-5 better at its end, which makes the J call doubtful. The germline V gene has CDR1 SGDLS and CDR2 YYNGEE. The CDR3 totals 14 residues. The chain's CDR3 is CASSVATGLETQYF. The DNA of the CDR3 is TGTGCCAGCAGCGTAGCGACAGGTTTAGAGACCCAGTACTTC.